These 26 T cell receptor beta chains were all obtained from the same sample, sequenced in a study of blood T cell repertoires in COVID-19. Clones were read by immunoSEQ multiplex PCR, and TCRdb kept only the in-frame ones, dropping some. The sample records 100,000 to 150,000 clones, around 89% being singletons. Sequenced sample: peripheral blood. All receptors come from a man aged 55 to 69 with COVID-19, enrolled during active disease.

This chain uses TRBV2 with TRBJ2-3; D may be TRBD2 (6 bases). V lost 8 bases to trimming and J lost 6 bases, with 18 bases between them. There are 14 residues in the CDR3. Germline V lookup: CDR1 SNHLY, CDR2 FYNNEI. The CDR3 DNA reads TGTGCCAGCTCGAGCGGGCCATCAACTGATACGCAGTATTTT. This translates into CASSSGPSTDTQYF.

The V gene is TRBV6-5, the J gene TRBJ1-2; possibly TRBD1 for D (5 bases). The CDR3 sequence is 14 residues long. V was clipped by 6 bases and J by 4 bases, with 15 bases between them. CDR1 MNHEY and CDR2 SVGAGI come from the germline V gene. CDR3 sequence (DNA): TGTGCCAGCAGGAAAACCCAGGGTAGCTATGGCTACACCTTC. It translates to CASRKTQGSYGYTF.

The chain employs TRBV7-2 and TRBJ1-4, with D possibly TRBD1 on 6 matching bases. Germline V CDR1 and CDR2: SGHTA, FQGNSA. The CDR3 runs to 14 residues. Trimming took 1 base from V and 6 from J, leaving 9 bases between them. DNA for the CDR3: TGTGCCAGCAGCTTAGTGGCAGGGGATGAAAAACTGTTTTTT. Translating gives CASSLVAGDEKLFF.

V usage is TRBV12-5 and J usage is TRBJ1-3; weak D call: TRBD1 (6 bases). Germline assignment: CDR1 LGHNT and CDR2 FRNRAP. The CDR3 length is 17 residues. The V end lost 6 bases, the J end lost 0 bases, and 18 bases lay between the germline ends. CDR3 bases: TGTGCTAGTGGCTCTGACAGGACCAGAATCTCTGGAAACACCATATATTTT. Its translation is CASGSDRTRISGNTIYF.

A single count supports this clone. This CDR3 is CASSFEAGGLYNEQFF. The CDR3 DNA reads as TGTGCCAGCAGCTTTGAAGCGGGGGGGCTGTACAATGAGCAGTTCTTC. The chain employs TRBV7-3 and TRBJ2-1; TRBD2 matches 10 bases. J gave up 4 bases and V 3 bases, and 6 bases lay outside the gene matches. Looked up from germline, CDR1 is SGHTA and CDR2 is FQGTGA. The CDR3 contains 16 residues.

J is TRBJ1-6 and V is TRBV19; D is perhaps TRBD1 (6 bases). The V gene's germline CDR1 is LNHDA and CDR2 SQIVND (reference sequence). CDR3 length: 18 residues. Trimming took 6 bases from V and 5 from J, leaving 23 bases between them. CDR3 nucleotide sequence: TGTGCCAGTAGCCCAATTGGACAGCTCAGCCCTCATAATTCACCCCTCCACTTT. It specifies CASSPIGQLSPHNSPLHF.

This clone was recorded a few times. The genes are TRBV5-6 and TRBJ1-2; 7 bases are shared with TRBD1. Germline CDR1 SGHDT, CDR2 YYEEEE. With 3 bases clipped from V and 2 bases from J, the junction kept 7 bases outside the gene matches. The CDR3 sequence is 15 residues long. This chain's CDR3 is CASSSRDSFNYGYTF. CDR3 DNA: TGTGCCAGCAGCTCGCGGGACAGTTTCAACTATGGCTACACCTTC.

The chain's CDR3 is CASRTEYNEQFF. In nucleotides, the CDR3 is TGTGCCAGTCGGACAGAATACAATGAGCAGTTCTTC. The rearrangement links TRBV19 to TRBJ2-1; weak D call: TRBD1 (6 bases). The V gene's germline CDR1 is LNHDA and CDR2 SQIVND (reference sequence). Trimming shortened V by 8 bases and J by 4 bases, and 9 bases separated the two germline ends. CDR3 size: 12 residues.

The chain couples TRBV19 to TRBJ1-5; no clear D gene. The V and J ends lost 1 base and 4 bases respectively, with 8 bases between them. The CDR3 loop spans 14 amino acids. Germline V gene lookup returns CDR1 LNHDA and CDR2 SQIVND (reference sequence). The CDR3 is CASSIGPRNQPQHF. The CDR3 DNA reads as TGTGCCAGTAGTATAGGACCTAGAAATCAGCCCCAGCATTTT.

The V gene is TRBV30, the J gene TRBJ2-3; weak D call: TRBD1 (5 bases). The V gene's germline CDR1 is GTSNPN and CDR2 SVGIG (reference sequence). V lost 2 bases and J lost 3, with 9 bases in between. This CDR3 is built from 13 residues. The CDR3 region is CAWSRAGTDTQYF. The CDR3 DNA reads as TGTGCCTGGAGTAGGGCAGGGACAGATACGCAGTATTTT.

The CDR3 region is CASSQERRSTDTQYF. DNA of the CDR3: TGCGCCAGCAGCCAAGAGAGGCGCTCCACAGATACGCAGTATTTT. The chain links TRBV4-3 to TRBJ2-3; D unresolved. V lost 0 bases, J lost 2 bases, and 9 bases lay in between. The CDR3 covers 15 residues. CDR1 and CDR2 (germline): LGHNA, YSLEER.

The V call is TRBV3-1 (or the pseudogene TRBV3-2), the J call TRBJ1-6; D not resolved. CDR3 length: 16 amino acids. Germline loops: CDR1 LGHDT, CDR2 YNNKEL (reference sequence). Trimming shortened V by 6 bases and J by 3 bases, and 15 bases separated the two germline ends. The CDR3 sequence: CASRGSGGNYNSPLHF. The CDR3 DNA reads TGTGCCAGCAGGGGGTCGGGAGGTAACTATAATTCACCCCTCCACTTT.

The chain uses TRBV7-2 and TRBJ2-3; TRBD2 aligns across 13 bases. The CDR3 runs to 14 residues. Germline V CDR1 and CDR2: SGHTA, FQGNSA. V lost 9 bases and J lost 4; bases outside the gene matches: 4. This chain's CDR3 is CARTSGGYSDTQYF. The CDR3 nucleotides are TGTGCCAGGACTAGCGGGGGGTACTCAGATACGCAGTATTTT. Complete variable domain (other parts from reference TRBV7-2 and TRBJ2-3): GAGVSQSPSNKVTEKGKDVELRCDPISGHTALYWYRQSLGQGLEFLIYFQGNSAPDKSGLPSDRFSAERTGGSVSTLTIQRTQQEDSAVYLCARTSGGYSDTQYFGPGTRLTVL.

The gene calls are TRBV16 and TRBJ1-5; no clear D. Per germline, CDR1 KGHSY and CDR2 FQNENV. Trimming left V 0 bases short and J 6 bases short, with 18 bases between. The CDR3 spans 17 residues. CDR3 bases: TGTGCCAGCAGCCAATCGGGTCAACGGACTTCGGGTCAGCCCCAGCATTTT. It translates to CASSQSGQRTSGQPQHF.

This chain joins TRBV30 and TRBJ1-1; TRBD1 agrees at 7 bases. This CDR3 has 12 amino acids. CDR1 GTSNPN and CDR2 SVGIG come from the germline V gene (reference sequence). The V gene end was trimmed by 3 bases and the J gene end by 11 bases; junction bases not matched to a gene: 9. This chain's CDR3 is CAWSQRQGAAFF. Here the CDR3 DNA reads TGTGCCTGGAGCCAACGACAGGGCGCGGCTTTCTTT.

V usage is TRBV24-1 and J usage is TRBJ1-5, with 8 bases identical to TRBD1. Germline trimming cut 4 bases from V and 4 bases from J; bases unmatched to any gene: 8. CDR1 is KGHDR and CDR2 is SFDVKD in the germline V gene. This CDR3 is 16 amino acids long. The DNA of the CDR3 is TGTGCCACCAGTGAATCCGGGACAGGAGTGAATCAGCCCCAGCATTTT. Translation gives CATSESGTGVNQPQHF.

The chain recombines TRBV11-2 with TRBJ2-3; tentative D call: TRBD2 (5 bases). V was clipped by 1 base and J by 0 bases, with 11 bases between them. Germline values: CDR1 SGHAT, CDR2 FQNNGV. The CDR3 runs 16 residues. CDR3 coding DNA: TGTGCCAGCAGCTTAGTCGGGGTCCTAAGCACAGATACGCAGTATTTT. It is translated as CASSLVGVLSTDTQYF.

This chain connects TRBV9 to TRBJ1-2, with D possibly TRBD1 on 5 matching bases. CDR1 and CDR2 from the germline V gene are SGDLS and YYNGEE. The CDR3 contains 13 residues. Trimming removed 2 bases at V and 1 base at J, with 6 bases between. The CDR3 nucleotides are TGTGCCAGCAGCGTGGACATTAACTATGGCTACACCTTC. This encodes CASSVDINYGYTF.

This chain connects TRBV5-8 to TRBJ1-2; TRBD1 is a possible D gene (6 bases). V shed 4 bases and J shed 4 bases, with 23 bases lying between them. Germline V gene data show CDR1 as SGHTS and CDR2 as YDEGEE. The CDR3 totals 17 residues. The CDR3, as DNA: TGTGCCAGCAGCCGGAAGGTCACAGGGAAAGGGTTCTATGGCTACACCTTC. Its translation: CASSRKVTGKGFYGYTF.

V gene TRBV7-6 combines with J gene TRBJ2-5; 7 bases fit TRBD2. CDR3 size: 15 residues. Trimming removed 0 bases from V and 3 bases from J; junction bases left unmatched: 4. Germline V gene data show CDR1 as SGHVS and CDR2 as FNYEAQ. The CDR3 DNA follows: TGTGCCAGCAGCTTAGCTGCGGGGGTGGAAGAGACCCAGTACTTC. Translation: CASSLAAGVEETQYF.

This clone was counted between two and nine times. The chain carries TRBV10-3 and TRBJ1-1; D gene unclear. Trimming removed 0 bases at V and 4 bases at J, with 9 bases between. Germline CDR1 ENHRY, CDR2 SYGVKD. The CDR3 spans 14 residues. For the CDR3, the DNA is TGTGCCATCAGTGAGTCCGGAGTCGGCACTGAAGCTTTCTTT. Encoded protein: CAISESGVGTEAFF.

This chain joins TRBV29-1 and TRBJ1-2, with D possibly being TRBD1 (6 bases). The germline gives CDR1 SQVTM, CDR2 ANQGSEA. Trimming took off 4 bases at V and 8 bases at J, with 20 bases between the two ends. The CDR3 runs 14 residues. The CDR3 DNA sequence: TGCAGCGTTGCTTCAGGGGTCAGGGTAGCCGGCTACACCTTC. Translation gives CSVASGVRVAGYTF.

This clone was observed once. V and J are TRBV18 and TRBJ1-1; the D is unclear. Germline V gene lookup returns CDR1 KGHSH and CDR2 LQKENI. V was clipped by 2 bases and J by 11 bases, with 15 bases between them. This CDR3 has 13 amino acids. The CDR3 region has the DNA TGTGCCAGCTCACCAGGTTCACTTAACGATGCTTTCTTT. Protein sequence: CASSPGSLNDAFF.

CDR3 protein: CAWSAAQVRAFF. The CDR3 coding sequence is TGTGCCTGGAGTGCCGCGCAGGTTAGGGCTTTCTTT. The gene calls are TRBV30 and TRBJ1-1; the D is unclear. The germline V gene encodes CDR1 GTSNPN and CDR2 SVGIG (reference sequence). V was trimmed by 1 base and J by 11 bases, leaving 14 bases between them. The CDR3 length is 12 residues.

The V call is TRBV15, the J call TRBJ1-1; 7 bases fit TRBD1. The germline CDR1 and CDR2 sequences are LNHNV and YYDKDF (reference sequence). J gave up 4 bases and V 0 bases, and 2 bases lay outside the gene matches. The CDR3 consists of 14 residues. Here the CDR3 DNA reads TGTGCCACCAGCAGAGATGCAGGGGGCACTGAAGCTTTCTTT. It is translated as CATSRDAGGTEAFF.

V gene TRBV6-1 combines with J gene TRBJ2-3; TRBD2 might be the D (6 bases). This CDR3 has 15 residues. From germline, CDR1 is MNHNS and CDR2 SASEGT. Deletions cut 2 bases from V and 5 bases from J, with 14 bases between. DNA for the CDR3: TGTGCCAGCAGTGAACGGGACTCCCCCGAAGATACGCAGTATTTT. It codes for CASSERDSPEDTQYF.